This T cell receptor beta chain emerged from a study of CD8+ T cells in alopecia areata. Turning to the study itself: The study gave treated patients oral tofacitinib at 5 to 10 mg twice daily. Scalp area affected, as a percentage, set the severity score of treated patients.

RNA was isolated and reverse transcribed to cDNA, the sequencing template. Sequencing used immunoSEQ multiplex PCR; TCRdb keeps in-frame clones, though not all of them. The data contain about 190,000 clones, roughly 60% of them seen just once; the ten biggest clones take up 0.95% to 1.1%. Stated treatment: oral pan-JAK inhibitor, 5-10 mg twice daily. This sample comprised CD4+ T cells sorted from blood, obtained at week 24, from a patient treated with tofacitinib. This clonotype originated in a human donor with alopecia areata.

CDR3 coding DNA: TGCGCCAGCAGCCCGAGGACTAGCGGGGGATCCTACGAGCAGTACTTC. Translated, it gives CASSPRTSGGSYEQYF. This sequence joins TRBV5-1 and TRBJ2-7; 13 nucleotides agree with TRBD2. Germline values: CDR1 SGHRS, CDR2 YFSETQ. CDR3 size: 16 residues. V was clipped by 4 bases and J by 1 base; unmatched bases: 5.